This T cell receptor (beta chain) was observed in a study of cytomegalovirus exposure and HLA in healthy donors. The CDR3 is 17 residues long. The V gene end was trimmed by 3 bases and the J gene end by 0 bases; junction bases not matched to a gene: 8. Germline values: CDR1 LGHNA, CDR2 YSLEER. Study results and caveats: When analyzed later, the rates of TCR association showed variation by HLA locus, with DRB1 the most and HLA-C the fewest.

PCR employed 60 Vbeta and 13 Jbeta primers. Using immunoSEQ multiplex PCR, the repertoire was profiled, and TCRdb retains in-frame clones only, with some absent. The data contain 100,000 to 150,000 clones, approximately 78% of them singletons. Notes on this clone: What it binds is not known.

The sequenced material came from PBMCs. The origin of this receptor is a man aged 35-49 years in good health and CMV-seronegative. The chain uses TRBV4-3 and TRBJ2-1, with TRBD1 matching over 7 bases. For the CDR3, the DNA is TGCGCCAGCAGCCAGGACGGGACAGTAGCCTCCTACAATGAGCAGTTCTTC. It specifies CASSQDGTVASYNEQFF.